This T cell receptor beta chain was sequenced in a study of T cell changes during pregnancy in multiple sclerosis. Data came from immunoSEQ multiplex PCR; TCRdb stores just in-frame clones and leaves some out. The table has roughly 120,000 clones, approximately 93% seen once; the top ten hold 6.2%. Germline CDR1 SEHNR, CDR2 FQNEAQ (reference sequence). Losses at the gene ends were 5 bases for V and 2 bases for J; bases not matched to a gene: 7. The CDR3 runs to 15 residues. This sequence joins TRBV7-9 and TRBJ1-1; TRBD1 matches at 8 bases. The receptor comes from a female donor with multiple sclerosis, enrolled in a pregnancy study. The specimen comprised peripheral blood, sampled before pregnancy. CDR3 nucleotide sequence: TGTGCCAGCAGCCTGAGACAGGGGATTAACACTGAAGCTTTCTTT. It specifies CASSLRQGINTEAFF.